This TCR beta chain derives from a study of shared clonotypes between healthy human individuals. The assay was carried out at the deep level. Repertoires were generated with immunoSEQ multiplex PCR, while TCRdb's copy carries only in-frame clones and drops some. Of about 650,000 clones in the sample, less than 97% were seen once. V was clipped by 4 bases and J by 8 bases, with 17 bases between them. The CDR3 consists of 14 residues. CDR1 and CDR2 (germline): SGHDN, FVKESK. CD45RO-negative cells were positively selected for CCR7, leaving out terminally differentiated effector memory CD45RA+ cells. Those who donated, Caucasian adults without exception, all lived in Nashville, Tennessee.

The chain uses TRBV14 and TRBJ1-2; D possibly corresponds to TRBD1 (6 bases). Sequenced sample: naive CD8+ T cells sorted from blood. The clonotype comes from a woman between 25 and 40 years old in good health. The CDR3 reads CASSPFTGPHGYTF. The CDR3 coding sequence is TGTGCCAGCAGCCCCTTTACAGGGCCCCACGGCTACACCTTC.